This TCR beta chain was sequenced for a study of shared clonotypes between healthy human individuals. Study summary: The people who gave samples were two women and a few men aged 18 to 49. Study conclusions and caveats: Sampling covered nothing but blood. Tissue TCR repertoires likely differ from those found in blood.

Note on this clone: The antigen is undetermined.

Donors comprised only Caucasian adults living in Nashville, Tennessee. The germline gives CDR1 SNHLY, CDR2 FYNNEI. Trimming removed 3 bases from V and 4 bases from J; junction bases left unmatched: 8. This CDR3 has 15 amino acids. At deep level, the assay was performed. Generated by immunoSEQ multiplex PCR, the TCRdb table keeps only in-frame clones and is missing some. The table includes more than 400,000 clones, roughly 95% detected once. This chain connects TRBV2 to TRBJ1-1, with TRBD1 matching 7 bases. The sample was naive CD4+ T cells sorted from blood. Subset reported: CD45RA+ positively selected. The receptor comes from a woman under 40 in good health. Here the CDR3 reads CASSEINRGFTEAFF. CDR3 bases: TGTGCCAGCAGTGAGATCAACAGGGGATTCACTGAAGCTTTCTTT.